This is a list of T cell receptor beta chains from one sample in a study of vaccination and CD4 T cells after COVID-19. Their antigen targets remain unknown. TCRdb re-called the PCR reads through MiXCR, storing one row per CDR3 protein. The sample has around 8,000 distinct CDR3 sequences, roughly half seen once. What was sequenced was CD4+ T cells from blood, cultured in vitro. These TCRs come from a human donor who had recovered from COVID-19. Each CDR3 is given with its conserved first and last residue. Fields, in order: CDR3 DNA, CDR3 protein, D gene, clone size, V gene, J gene. The D gene is left open where the match is weak. Only some rows state a clone size, as once, few, many or a class for expanded clones.

DNA: TGTGCCAGCAGTGAAGCCAGGGTTATCGGCATCTATGGCTACACCTTC; CDR3: CASSEARVIGIYGYTF; D: .; size: .; V: TRBV2; J: TRBJ1-2
DNA: TGTGCCAGCAGTCCGATGTGGGATCAGCCCCAGCATTTT; CDR3: CASSPMWDQPQHF; D: .; size: .; V: TRBV12-3/TRBV12-4; J: TRBJ1-5
DNA: TGTGCCAGCAGTTATTCGCGGCTCTATGGCTACACCTTC; CDR3: CASSYSRLYGYTF; D: .; size: few; V: TRBV6-5; J: TRBJ1-2
DNA: TGTGCCAGTAGTAGGACAGGGGGTGAAGCTTTCTTT; CDR3: CASSRTGGEAFF; D: TRBD1; size: few; V: TRBV19; J: TRBJ1-1
DNA: TGTGCCAGCAGTCCGAAGCGGGGGGTCGGTACGCAGTATTTT; CDR3: CASSPKRGVGTQYF; D: TRBD2; size: large; V: TRBV27; J: TRBJ2-3
DNA: TGCGCCAGCAGCTTGGCAGGGTCAGATACGCAGTATTTT; CDR3: CASSLAGSDTQYF; D: .; size: .; V: TRBV5-1; J: TRBJ2-3
DNA: TGTGCCAGCAGCTTATCCTCAGACCCTAGCACAGATACGCAGTATTTT; CDR3: CASSLSSDPSTDTQYF; D: .; size: .; V: TRBV11-3; J: TRBJ2-3
DNA: TGTGCCAGCAGTTACTCGGCGGGAGGCCCCGACCGTAAAAACATTCAGTACTTC; CDR3: CASSYSAGGPDRKNIQYF; D: TRBD2; size: .; V: TRBV6-2/TRBV6-3; J: TRBJ2-4
DNA: TGCAGTGCTAGAGAAGCGGGAGCTAGCTACGAGCAGTACTTC; CDR3: CSAREAGASYEQYF; D: TRBD2; size: few; V: TRBV20-1; J: TRBJ2-7
DNA: TGCGCCAGCAGCCAAGATCCCGCGAGAAGCTCCTACAATGAGCAGTTCTTC; CDR3: CASSQDPARSSYNEQFF; D: .; size: .; V: TRBV4-1; J: TRBJ2-1
DNA: TGCAGTGCTAGACCCGGGACGGATGAAAAACTGTTTTTT; CDR3: CSARPGTDEKLFF; D: .; size: medium-sized; V: TRBV20-1; J: TRBJ1-4
DNA: TGCAGTGCTAGAGATCAAGGCAGGGAAAGGTTTAACTATGGCTACACCTTC; CDR3: CSARDQGRERFNYGYTF; D: .; size: .; V: TRBV20-1; J: TRBJ1-2